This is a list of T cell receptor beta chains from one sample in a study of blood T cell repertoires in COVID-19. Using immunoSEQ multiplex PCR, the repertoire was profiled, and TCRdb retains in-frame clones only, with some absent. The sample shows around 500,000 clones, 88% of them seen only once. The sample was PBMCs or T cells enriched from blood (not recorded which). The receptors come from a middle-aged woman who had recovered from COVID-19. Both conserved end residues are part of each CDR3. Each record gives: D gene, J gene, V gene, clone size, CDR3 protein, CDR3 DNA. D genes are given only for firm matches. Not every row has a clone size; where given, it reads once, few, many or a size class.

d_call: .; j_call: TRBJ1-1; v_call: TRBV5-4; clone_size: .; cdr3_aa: CASSLPGHMNTEAFF; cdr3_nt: TGTGCCAGCAGCTTGCCAGGGCACATGAACACTGAAGCTTTCTTT
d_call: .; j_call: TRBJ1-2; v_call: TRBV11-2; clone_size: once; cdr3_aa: CASSLESLRSNYGYTF; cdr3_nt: TGTGCCAGCAGCTTAGAGTCGTTGCGGAGTAACTATGGCTACACCTTC
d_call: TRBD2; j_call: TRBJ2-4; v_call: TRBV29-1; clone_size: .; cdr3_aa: CSVEWLADAKNIQYF; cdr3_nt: TGCAGCGTTGAGTGGCTAGCGGACGCCAAAAACATTCAGTACTTC
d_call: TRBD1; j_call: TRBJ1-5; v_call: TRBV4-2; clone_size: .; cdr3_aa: CASSQDPSEDRGGNQPQHF; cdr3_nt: TGTGCCAGCAGCCAAGATCCTTCAGAGGACAGGGGGGGAAATCAGCCCCAGCATTTT
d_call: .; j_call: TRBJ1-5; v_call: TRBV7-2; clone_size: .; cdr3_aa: CASSLDSGSRQPQHF; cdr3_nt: TGTGCCAGCAGCTTAGACTCCGGTAGTAGACAGCCCCAGCATTTT
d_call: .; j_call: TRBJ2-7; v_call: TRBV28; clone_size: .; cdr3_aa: CASSIGAGDYEQYF; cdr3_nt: TGTGCCAGCAGCATAGGGGCAGGGGACTACGAGCAGTACTTC
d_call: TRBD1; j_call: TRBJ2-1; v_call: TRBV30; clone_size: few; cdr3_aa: CAWVGQGYNEQFF; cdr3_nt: TGTGCCTGGGTGGGACAGGGCTACAATGAGCAGTTCTTC
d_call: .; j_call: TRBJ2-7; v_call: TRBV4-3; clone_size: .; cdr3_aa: CASSQEITYEQYF; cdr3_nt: TGCGCCAGCAGCCAAGAAATAACCTACGAGCAGTACTTC
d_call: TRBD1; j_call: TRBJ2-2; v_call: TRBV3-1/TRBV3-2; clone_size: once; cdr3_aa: CASSPSDRGHLNGELFF; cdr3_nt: TGTGCCAGCAGTCCCTCGGACAGGGGGCATCTTAACGGGGAGCTGTTTTTT
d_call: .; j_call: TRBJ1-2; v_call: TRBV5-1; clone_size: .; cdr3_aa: CASSPWQVQSGYTF; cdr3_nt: TGCGCCAGCAGTCCTTGGCAGGTCCAATCTGGCTACACCTTC
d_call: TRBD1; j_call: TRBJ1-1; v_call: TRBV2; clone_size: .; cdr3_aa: CASRTNTGGAYTEAFF; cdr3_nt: TGTGCCAGCAGGACGAACACAGGGGGGGCTTACACTGAAGCTTTCTTT
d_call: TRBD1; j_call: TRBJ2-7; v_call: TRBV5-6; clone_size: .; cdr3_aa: CASSSRTGNSVYEQYF; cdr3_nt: TGTGCCAGCAGCTCGAGGACAGGGAACAGCGTCTACGAGCAGTACTTC
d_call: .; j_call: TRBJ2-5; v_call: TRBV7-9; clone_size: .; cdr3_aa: CASSHRTGESPETQYF; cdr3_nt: TGTGCCAGCAGCCATCGAACGGGAGAGTCGCCGGAGACCCAGTACTTC
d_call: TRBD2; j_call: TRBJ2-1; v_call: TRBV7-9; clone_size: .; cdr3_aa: CASSRGTSGIAYNEQFF; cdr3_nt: TGTGCCAGCAGCCGCGGGACTAGCGGGATTGCCTACAATGAGCAGTTCTTC
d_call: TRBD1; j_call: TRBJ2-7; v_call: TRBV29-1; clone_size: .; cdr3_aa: CSVVEQGLVGEQYF; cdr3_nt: TGCAGCGTTGTCGAACAGGGGCTTGTTGGCGAGCAGTACTTC
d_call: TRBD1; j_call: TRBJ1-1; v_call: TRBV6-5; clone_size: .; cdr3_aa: CASSYRDRGSFEAFF; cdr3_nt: TGTGCCAGCAGTTACAGGGACAGGGGAAGTTTTGAAGCTTTCTTT
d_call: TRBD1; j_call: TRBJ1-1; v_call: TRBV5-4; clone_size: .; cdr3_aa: CASSAGDRSNTEAFF; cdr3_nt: TGTGCCAGCAGCGCTGGGGACAGGTCGAACACTGAAGCTTTCTTT
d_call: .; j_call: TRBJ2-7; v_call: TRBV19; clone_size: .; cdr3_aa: CASSLTHSSYEQYF; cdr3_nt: TGTGCCAGTAGTTTAACGCACTCCTCCTACGAGCAGTACTTC
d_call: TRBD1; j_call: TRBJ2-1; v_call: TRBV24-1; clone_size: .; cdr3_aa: CATSDFGQGIHEQFF; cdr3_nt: TGTGCCACCAGTGATTTTGGACAGGGTATCCATGAGCAGTTCTTC
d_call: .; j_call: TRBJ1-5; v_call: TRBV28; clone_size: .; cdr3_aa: CASGSFDLQPQHF; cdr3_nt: TGTGCCAGCGGCAGTTTCGATCTTCAGCCCCAGCATTTT
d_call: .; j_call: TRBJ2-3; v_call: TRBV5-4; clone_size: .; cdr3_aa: CASSLRLGVDTQYF; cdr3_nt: TGTGCCAGCAGCTTGCGACTAGGGGTAGATACGCAGTATTTT
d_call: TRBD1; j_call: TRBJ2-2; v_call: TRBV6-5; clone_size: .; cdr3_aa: CASRPTGWNTGELFF; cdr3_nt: TGTGCCAGCAGACCGACAGGGTGGAACACCGGGGAGCTGTTTTTT
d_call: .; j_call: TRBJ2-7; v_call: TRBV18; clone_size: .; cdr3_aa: CASSPEGSYEQYF; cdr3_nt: TGTGCCAGCTCACCGGAGGGTTCCTACGAGCAGTACTTC
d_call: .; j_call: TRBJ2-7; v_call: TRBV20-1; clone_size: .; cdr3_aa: CSASQGYSYEQYF; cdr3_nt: TGCAGTGCTAGTCAGGGCTACTCCTACGAGCAGTACTTC
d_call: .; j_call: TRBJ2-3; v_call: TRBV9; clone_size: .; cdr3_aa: CASSVYGSTDTQYF; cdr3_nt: TGTGCCAGCAGCGTTTACGGGAGCACAGATACGCAGTATTTT
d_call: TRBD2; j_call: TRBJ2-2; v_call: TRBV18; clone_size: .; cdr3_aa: CASSPGGTGELFF; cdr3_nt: TGTGCCAGCTCGCCCGGGGGGACCGGGGAGCTGTTTTTT
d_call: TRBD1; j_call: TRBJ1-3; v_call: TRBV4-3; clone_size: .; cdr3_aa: CASSHQDRVGNTIYF; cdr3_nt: TGCGCCAGCAGCCACCAAGACAGGGTTGGAAACACCATATATTTT
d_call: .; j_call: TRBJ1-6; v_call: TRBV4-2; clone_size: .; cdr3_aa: CASSPRPAGGNSPLHF; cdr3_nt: TGTGCCAGCAGCCCTAGGCCGGCGGGAGGCAATTCACCCCTCCACTTT
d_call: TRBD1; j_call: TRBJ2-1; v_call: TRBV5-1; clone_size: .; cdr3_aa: CASSLASGGYYNEQFF; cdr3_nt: TGCGCCAGCAGCTTGGCTTCAGGGGGCTATTACAATGAGCAGTTCTTC
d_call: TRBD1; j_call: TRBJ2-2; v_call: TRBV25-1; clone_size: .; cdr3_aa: CASSRGIQGPPRGELFF; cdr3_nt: TGTGCCAGCAGCAGGGGGATTCAGGGTCCCCCGAGAGGGGAGCTGTTTTTT
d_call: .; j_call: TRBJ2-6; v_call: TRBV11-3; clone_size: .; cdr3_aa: CASSSGAGVRGANVLTF; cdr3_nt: TGTGCCAGCAGCTCAGGGGCGGGAGTGCGAGGGGCCAACGTCCTGACTTTC
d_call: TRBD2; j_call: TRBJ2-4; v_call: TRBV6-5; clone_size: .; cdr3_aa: CASSYERGIAKNIQYF; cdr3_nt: TGTGCCAGCAGTTACGAGCGGGGAATAGCCAAAAACATTCAGTACTTC
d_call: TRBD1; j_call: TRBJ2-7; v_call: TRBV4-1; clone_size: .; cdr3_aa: CASSQTGDTYEQYF; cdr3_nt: TGCGCCAGCAGCCAGACAGGGGACACCTACGAGCAGTACTTC
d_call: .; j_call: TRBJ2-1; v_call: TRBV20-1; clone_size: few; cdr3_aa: CSASTRDNEQFF; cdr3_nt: TGCAGTGCTAGTACCCGGGACAATGAGCAGTTCTTC
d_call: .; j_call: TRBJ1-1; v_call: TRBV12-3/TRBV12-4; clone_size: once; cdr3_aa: CASSLNRNTEAFF; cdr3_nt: TGTGCCAGCAGCCTCAACAGGAACACTGAAGCTTTCTTT
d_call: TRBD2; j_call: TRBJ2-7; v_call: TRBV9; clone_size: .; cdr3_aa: CASSRAGGSGGLYEQYF; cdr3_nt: TGTGCCAGCAGCCGCGCGGGAGGGAGCGGGGGCCTCTACGAGCAGTACTTC
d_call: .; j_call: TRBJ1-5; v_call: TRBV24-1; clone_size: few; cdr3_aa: CATSEGGGPQHF; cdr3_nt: TGTGCCACCAGTGAGGGGGGTGGGCCCCAGCATTTT
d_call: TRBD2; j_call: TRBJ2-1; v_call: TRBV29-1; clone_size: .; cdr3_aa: CSVEAGGPNNEQFF; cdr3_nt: TGCAGCGTTGAGGCGGGAGGCCCAAACAATGAGCAGTTCTTC
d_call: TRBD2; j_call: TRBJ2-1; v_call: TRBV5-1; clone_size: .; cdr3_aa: CASSVGLADYNEQFF; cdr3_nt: TGCGCCAGCAGCGTTGGACTAGCGGACTACAATGAGCAGTTCTTC
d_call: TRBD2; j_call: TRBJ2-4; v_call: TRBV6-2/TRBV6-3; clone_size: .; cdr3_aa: CASSRTSGSLGKNIQYF; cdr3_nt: TGTGCCAGCAGTCGGACTAGCGGGAGTTTGGGTAAAAACATTCAGTACTTC